Below, one T cell receptor beta chain is given with its context. The target antigen is unknown. Some clones are missing from TCRdb's copy, which holds only in-frame ones; the method was immunoSEQ multiplex PCR. The top ten hold 0.7% to 0.95% of the sample, which has about a million clones, approximately 77% seen once. The data were taken from a study of shared clonotypes between healthy human individuals. The CDR3 covers 14 residues. The V gene lost 4 bases and the J gene lost 8 bases, with 18 bases spanning the gap. Germline CDR1 is SGHDT and CDR2 is YYEEEE. Study-wide results and limits: Although depth was large, rarefaction showed that sequencing of the sorted subsets was incomplete. Clonotypes shared by all four sorted-subset donors had higher generation probabilities than non-shared clonotypes. The authors expected sequencing depth to affect clonotype sharing among donors.

The clonotype originates from a man aged 18 to 30 in good health. Some clones in this sample may be carry-over from other donors' samples. The material sequenced was memory CD4+ T cells from PBMCs. The subset here: CD45RA-negative fraction. The rearrangement links TRBV5-6 to TRBJ1-2; D gene uncertain. Written as DNA, the CDR3 is TGTGCCAGCAGCCCCCAACGCGGGGTGGGAGGCTACACCTTC. It translates to CASSPQRGVGGYTF.